This T cell receptor (beta chain) was identified during a study of Ad26.COV2.S vaccination and SARS-CoV-2 variants. Study-level information: Once or twice, 56 days apart, Ad26.COV2.S was delivered intramuscularly.

Regarding the study as a whole: The breadth of spike-specific CD8+ and CD4+ T cell responses after vaccination was reportedly substantial.

This CDR3 has 13 residues. The V and J ends lost 4 bases and 6 bases respectively, with 10 bases between them. Germline CDR1 reads SGHRS; CDR2 reads YFSETQ. Comment on this clone: The antigen is unknown.

The table came from immunoSEQ multiplex PCR; TCRdb's copy has only in-frame clones and leaves some out. Among about 680,000 clones listed, around 89% were seen once. Indicated treatment: some 19 received Ad26.COV2.S at low or high dose, single or two shots; about 5 received placebo; per-sample allocation not given. Repertoires come from day 63 after the first vaccine or placebo injection. The study used a vaccine consisting of an Ad26 vector that expressed Wuhan-strain SARS-CoV-2 spike. The source of this sequence is a person aged 18 to 65 who received the Ad26.COV2.S COVID-19 vaccine or a placebo. The source was peripheral blood, collected in a trial of Ad26.COV2.S vaccine versus placebo. The V gene is TRBV5-1, the J gene TRBJ2-2; no definite D call. The DNA for the CDR3 is TGCGCCAGCAGCCACGCCGGAGCCGGGGAGCTGTTTTTT. Encoded protein: CASSHAGAGELFF.